This TCR beta chain derives from a study of Ad26.COV2.S vaccination and SARS-CoV-2 variants. The CDR3 is made up of 14 amino acids. CDR1 is MGHRA and CDR2 is YSYEKL in the germline V gene. With V trimmed by 2 bases and J by 6 bases, 6 bases remained unmatched. Only one count was recorded for this clone. This table comes from immunoSEQ multiplex PCR, and its TCRdb copy is limited to in-frame clones, with some not included. The sample lists about 680,000 clones; around 89% were seen once. Treatment: some 20 received Ad26.COV2.S at low or high dose, single or two shots; 5 received placebo; per-sample allocation not given. Sampling happened 63 days after the first vaccine or placebo injection.

Specimen: peripheral blood, collected in a trial of Ad26.COV2.S vaccine versus placebo. This TCR was recovered from a person aged 18-65 years who received the Ad26.COV2.S COVID-19 vaccine or a placebo. The chain couples TRBV4-1 to TRBJ1-2; 7 bases map to TRBD1. In DNA, the CDR3 is TGCGCCAGCAGCCAATTTACAGGGGTGGATGGCTACACCTTC. This gives the protein CASSQFTGVDGYTF.